This T cell receptor beta chain was captured by sequencing in a study of blood T cell repertoires in COVID-19. V dropped 2 bases and J dropped 0 bases, with 13 bases sitting between them. From germline, CDR1 is SGHTA and CDR2 FQGNSA. The CDR3 totals 17 residues. Per the authors' pipeline: Reference gene primer amplification gave nucleated cell count estimates. Clones were read by immunoSEQ multiplex PCR, and TCRdb kept only the in-frame ones, dropping some. The V and J calls and clone size come from that table; D and trimming were worked out from the DNA. The sample includes roughly 80,000 clones, around 86% of them seen just once.

The receptor was derived from a human donor in a cohort sampled during active COVID-19. The sample taken for sequencing was peripheral blood. The J gene is TRBJ1-4, the V gene TRBV7-2; D possibly corresponds to TRBD1 (5 bases). The CDR3 loop is CASSLLGGGATNEKLFF. The DNA for the CDR3 is TGTGCCAGCAGCTTATTGGGGGGGGGAGCAACTAATGAAAAACTGTTTTTT. The complete variable domain, with remaining parts taken from reference TRBV7-2 and TRBJ1-4, reads GAGVSQSPSNKVTEKGKDVELRCDPISGHTALYWYRQSLGQGLEFLIYFQGNSAPDKSGLPSDRFSAERTGGSVSTLTIQRTQQEDSAVYLCASSLLGGGATNEKLFFGSGTQLSVL.